This is a list of T cell receptor beta chains from one sample in a study of T-cell memory formation after mild COVID-19. TCRdb analysed the 5' RACE reads with MiXCR anew, one entry per CDR3 protein. Here the sample spans fewer than 500,000 distinct CDR3 sequences, around a quarter being singletons. Sequencing was carried out using PBMCs or a T cell subset sorted from them (not recorded which). The receptors shown here come from an adult woman who had mild COVID-19 (a few samples of this study predate the infection). Cell type and time point are not known. CDR3s include the opening cysteine and the closing phenylalanine or tryptophan. Each record gives: clone size, V gene, D gene, J gene, CDR3 protein, CDR3 DNA. The D gene is left open where the match is weak. Clone size is stated in some rows and not others, as once, few, many or a class when expanded.

clone size: -; V gene: TRBV6-5; D gene: -; J gene: TRBJ2-1; CDR3 protein: CASSMAISSYNEQFF; CDR3 DNA: TGTGCCAGCAGTATGGCGATCAGCTCCTACAATGAGCAGTTCTTC
clone size: -; V gene: TRBV6-2/TRBV6-3; D gene: -; J gene: TRBJ1-6; CDR3 protein: CASSYRSGTAASSYNSPLHF; CDR3 DNA: TGTGCCAGCAGTTACCGCTCCGGGACGGCGGCGAGCTCCTATAATTCACCCCTCCACTTT
clone size: once; V gene: TRBV5-1; D gene: -; J gene: TRBJ2-3; CDR3 protein: CASSEGRYTDTQYF; CDR3 DNA: TGCGCCAGCAGCGAGGGCCGCTACACAGATACGCAGTATTTT
clone size: few; V gene: TRBV20-1; D gene: -; J gene: TRBJ2-7; CDR3 protein: CSARSPAIYEQYF; CDR3 DNA: TGCAGTGCTAGATCCCCGGCCATCTACGAGCAGTACTTC
clone size: few; V gene: TRBV11-2; D gene: TRBD1; J gene: TRBJ2-2; CDR3 protein: CASSLRRAGGDTGELFF; CDR3 DNA: TGTGCCAGCAGCTTAAGGCGGGCAGGGGGAGACACCGGGGAGCTGTTTTTT
clone size: -; V gene: TRBV5-1; D gene: TRBD2; J gene: TRBJ2-3; CDR3 protein: CASSLEAGASRGDTQYF; CDR3 DNA: TGCGCCAGCAGCTTGGAAGCGGGGGCCTCGAGGGGAGATACGCAGTATTTT
clone size: few; V gene: TRBV12-3/TRBV12-4; D gene: -; J gene: TRBJ2-1; CDR3 protein: CASSSPRLDEQFF; CDR3 DNA: TGTGCCAGCAGTTCCCCTCGTTTAGATGAGCAGTTCTTC
clone size: -; V gene: TRBV14; D gene: -; J gene: TRBJ1-1; CDR3 protein: CASSQVFREAFF; CDR3 DNA: TGTGCCAGCAGCCAGGTTTTCCGGGAAGCTTTCTTT
clone size: -; V gene: TRBV4-1; D gene: -; J gene: TRBJ2-2; CDR3 protein: CASSQDDRQIFHTGELFF; CDR3 DNA: TGCGCCAGCAGCCAAGATGACCGCCAGATATTTCACACCGGGGAGCTGTTTTTT
clone size: -; V gene: TRBV20-1; D gene: -; J gene: TRBJ1-1; CDR3 protein: CSARVAANTEAFF; CDR3 DNA: TGCAGTGCTAGAGTCGCCGCGAACACTGAAGCTTTCTTT
clone size: few; V gene: TRBV7-2; D gene: TRBD1; J gene: TRBJ2-5; CDR3 protein: CASSLRDRGQETQYF; CDR3 DNA: TGTGCCAGCAGCTTACGGGACAGGGGGCAAGAGACCCAGTACTTC
clone size: few; V gene: TRBV27; D gene: -; J gene: TRBJ1-2; CDR3 protein: CASRVGVAYGYTF; CDR3 DNA: TGTGCCAGCAGGGTAGGGGTCGCCTATGGCTACACCTTC
clone size: few; V gene: TRBV20-1; D gene: -; J gene: TRBJ1-4; CDR3 protein: CSALVAQNEKLFF; CDR3 DNA: TGCAGTGCCCTAGTAGCACAGAATGAAAAACTGTTTTTT
clone size: few; V gene: TRBV11-1; D gene: TRBD2; J gene: TRBJ2-2; CDR3 protein: CASSFSGMTNTGELFF; CDR3 DNA: TGTGCCAGCAGCTTTAGCGGGATGACGAACACCGGGGAGCTGTTTTTT
clone size: -; V gene: TRBV20-1; D gene: -; J gene: TRBJ1-1; CDR3 protein: CSAPRGGLTNTEAFF; CDR3 DNA: TGCAGTGCGCCTCGAGGGGGATTAACCAACACTGAAGCTTTCTTT
clone size: -; V gene: TRBV20-1; D gene: -; J gene: TRBJ1-5; CDR3 protein: CSASGQGYSNQPQHF; CDR3 DNA: TGCAGTGCTAGCGGCCAAGGGTATAGCAATCAGCCCCAGCATTTT
clone size: -; V gene: TRBV6-1; D gene: -; J gene: TRBJ2-7; CDR3 protein: CASSEARVHRTYEQYF; CDR3 DNA: TGTGCCAGCAGTGAAGCAAGAGTGCATAGAACCTACGAGCAGTACTTC
clone size: -; V gene: TRBV24-1; D gene: -; J gene: TRBJ1-2; CDR3 protein: CATSDPLGLYGYTF; CDR3 DNA: TGTGCCACCAGTGACCCCCTCGGACTGTATGGCTACACCTTC
clone size: -; V gene: TRBV19; D gene: TRBD1; J gene: TRBJ1-2; CDR3 protein: CASSRGTGRNYGYTF; CDR3 DNA: TGTGCCAGTAGTCGTGGGACAGGGAGAAACTATGGCTACACCTTC
clone size: many; V gene: TRBV5-1; D gene: TRBD1; J gene: TRBJ2-2; CDR3 protein: CASSRDSNTGELFF; CDR3 DNA: TGCGCCAGCAGCCGGGACAGCAACACCGGGGAGCTGTTTTTT
clone size: -; V gene: TRBV5-1; D gene: TRBD2; J gene: TRBJ2-3; CDR3 protein: CASSLAWTSGVGDTQYF; CDR3 DNA: TGCGCCAGCAGCTTGGCCTGGACTAGCGGGGTAGGAGATACGCAGTATTTT
clone size: -; V gene: TRBV5-8; D gene: TRBD2; J gene: TRBJ2-7; CDR3 protein: CASSLEAGDSYEQYF; CDR3 DNA: TGTGCCAGCAGCTTGGAGGCGGGGGACTCCTACGAGCAGTACTTC
clone size: -; V gene: TRBV11-2; D gene: -; J gene: TRBJ2-7; CDR3 protein: CASSQDVYEQYF; CDR3 DNA: TGTGCCAGCAGCCAGGATGTCTACGAGCAGTACTTC
clone size: -; V gene: TRBV15; D gene: -; J gene: TRBJ2-5; CDR3 protein: CATSRGSLRGQPPLWETQYF; CDR3 DNA: TGTGCCACCAGCAGAGGTAGTTTGCGGGGACAACCCCCCTTGTGGGAGACCCAGTACTTC
clone size: -; V gene: TRBV2; D gene: -; J gene: TRBJ1-5; CDR3 protein: CASSVGENQPQHF; CDR3 DNA: TGTGCCAGCAGTGTAGGGGAGAATCAGCCCCAGCATTTT
clone size: -; V gene: TRBV10-2; D gene: TRBD2; J gene: TRBJ2-5; CDR3 protein: CASSGAGGLETQYF; CDR3 DNA: TGCGCCAGCAGTGGGGCGGGGGGGCTGGAGACCCAGTACTTC
clone size: few; V gene: TRBV7-2; D gene: -; J gene: TRBJ2-2; CDR3 protein: CASSLAGKEELFF; CDR3 DNA: TGTGCCAGCAGCTTAGCAGGGAAAGAGGAGCTGTTTTTT
clone size: -; V gene: TRBV4-1; D gene: TRBD1; J gene: TRBJ1-5; CDR3 protein: CASSQDNRGRQPQHF; CDR3 DNA: TGCGCCAGCAGCCAGGACAACAGGGGACGCCAGCCCCAGCATTTT
clone size: few; V gene: TRBV3-1; D gene: -; J gene: TRBJ2-3; CDR3 protein: CASSQEGRETDTQYF; CDR3 DNA: TGTGCCAGCAGCCAAGAAGGCAGGGAGACAGATACGCAGTATTTT
clone size: -; V gene: TRBV11-2; D gene: TRBD2; J gene: TRBJ2-7; CDR3 protein: CASRQAGGPTYEQYF; CDR3 DNA: TGTGCCAGCAGACAAGCGGGAGGGCCCACCTACGAGCAGTACTTC
clone size: few; V gene: TRBV11-2; D gene: -; J gene: TRBJ2-6; CDR3 protein: CASSLGPPGANVLTF; CDR3 DNA: TGTGCCAGCAGCTTAGGCCCCCCTGGGGCCAACGTCCTGACTTTC
clone size: -; V gene: TRBV5-1; D gene: -; J gene: TRBJ2-1; CDR3 protein: CASSLAASDPSYNEQFF; CDR3 DNA: TGCGCCAGCAGCTTGGCGGCTAGCGACCCCTCCTACAATGAGCAGTTCTTC
clone size: -; V gene: TRBV12-2; D gene: -; J gene: TRBJ2-4; CDR3 protein: CASRIRPSGDPLGAKNIQYF; CDR3 DNA: TGTGCAAGCCGAATCCGGCCTAGCGGGGACCCACTGGGGGCCAAAAACATTCAGTACTTC
clone size: -; V gene: TRBV10-3; D gene: -; J gene: TRBJ1-6; CDR3 protein: CAISDQAGSHSPLHF; CDR3 DNA: TGTGCCATCAGTGATCAGGCAGGGTCGCATTCACCCCTCCACTTT
clone size: few; V gene: TRBV2; D gene: TRBD1; J gene: TRBJ2-2; CDR3 protein: CASRPRGTVETGELFF; CDR3 DNA: TGTGCCAGCCGCCCGAGAGGGACAGTCGAAACCGGGGAGCTGTTTTTT
clone size: -; V gene: TRBV19; D gene: -; J gene: TRBJ1-1; CDR3 protein: CASETNTEAFF; CDR3 DNA: TGTGCCAGTGAGACAAACACTGAAGCTTTCTTT
clone size: -; V gene: TRBV15; D gene: TRBD2; J gene: TRBJ2-3; CDR3 protein: CATSTDGSLGLAGGPRDTQYF; CDR3 DNA: TGTGCCACCAGCACTGATGGGAGCCTCGGACTAGCGGGGGGGCCACGAGATACGCAGTATTTT
clone size: -; V gene: TRBV10-3; D gene: -; J gene: TRBJ2-1; CDR3 protein: CAISELPLGQGSDEQFF; CDR3 DNA: TGTGCCATCAGTGAGCTCCCCTTAGGGCAGGGATCGGATGAGCAGTTCTTC
clone size: -; V gene: TRBV7-8; D gene: TRBD1; J gene: TRBJ2-3; CDR3 protein: CASSVDRAVDTQYF; CDR3 DNA: TGTGCCAGCAGCGTGGACAGGGCGGTAGATACGCAGTATTTT
clone size: -; V gene: TRBV6-5; D gene: -; J gene: TRBJ2-5; CDR3 protein: CASSLQGTPRETQYF; CDR3 DNA: TGTGCCAGCAGTCTACAGGGCACCCCAAGGGAGACCCAGTACTTC
clone size: -; V gene: TRBV5-1; D gene: -; J gene: TRBJ2-2; CDR3 protein: CASSAPTNTGELFF; CDR3 DNA: TGCGCCAGCAGCGCCCCCACCAACACCGGGGAGCTGTTTTTT
clone size: few; V gene: TRBV6-1; D gene: TRBD1; J gene: TRBJ1-6; CDR3 protein: CASSEAGGVRASSPLHF; CDR3 DNA: TGTGCCAGCAGTGAGGCAGGGGGCGTAAGGGCGAGTTCACCCCTCCACTTT
clone size: -; V gene: TRBV5-1; D gene: TRBD1; J gene: TRBJ2-7; CDR3 protein: CASSFGPQGDEQYF; CDR3 DNA: TGCGCCAGCAGCTTCGGTCCTCAGGGGGACGAGCAGTACTTC
clone size: -; V gene: TRBV9; D gene: -; J gene: TRBJ2-1; CDR3 protein: CASSPLLALNEQFF; CDR3 DNA: TGTGCCAGCAGCCCTCTGCTAGCGCTCAATGAGCAGTTCTTC
clone size: -; V gene: TRBV4-3; D gene: -; J gene: TRBJ2-5; CDR3 protein: CASSQGGGGQETQYF; CDR3 DNA: TGCGCCAGCAGCCAAGGAGGAGGGGGCCAAGAGACCCAGTACTTC
clone size: -; V gene: TRBV6-5; D gene: TRBD1; J gene: TRBJ2-7; CDR3 protein: CASSSPGTGEQYF; CDR3 DNA: TGTGCCAGCAGTTCCCCCGGGACAGGCGAGCAGTACTTC
clone size: few; V gene: TRBV5-1; D gene: TRBD1; J gene: TRBJ2-5; CDR3 protein: CASSLNRGETQYF; CDR3 DNA: TGCGCCAGCAGCTTGAACAGGGGTGAGACCCAGTACTTC
clone size: few; V gene: TRBV13; D gene: -; J gene: TRBJ2-3; CDR3 protein: CASAARSQAVTDTQYF; CDR3 DNA: TGTGCCTCAGCAGCCAGGTCGCAGGCAGTAACAGATACGCAGTATTTT
clone size: few; V gene: TRBV5-5; D gene: -; J gene: TRBJ1-2; CDR3 protein: CASSTGRSANYGYTF; CDR3 DNA: TGTGCCAGCAGTACCGGGAGATCGGCAAACTATGGCTACACCTTC
clone size: -; V gene: TRBV7-9; D gene: -; J gene: TRBJ2-1; CDR3 protein: CASSLVGSGGKYNEQFF; CDR3 DNA: TGTGCCAGCAGCTTAGTGGGGTCGGGGGGCAAATACAATGAGCAGTTCTTC
clone size: few; V gene: TRBV15; D gene: -; J gene: TRBJ2-1; CDR3 protein: CATSNGVGPANEQFF; CDR3 DNA: TGTGCCACCAGCAATGGGGTTGGGCCTGCCAATGAGCAGTTCTTC
clone size: few; V gene: TRBV29-1; D gene: -; J gene: TRBJ2-7; CDR3 protein: CSVEDAEGIGYEQYF; CDR3 DNA: TGCAGCGTTGAAGATGCGGAGGGGATCGGCTACGAGCAGTACTTC